The 5 T cell receptor beta chains below all came from one sample that was sequenced in a study of blood T cell repertoires in COVID-19. Assay: immunoSEQ multiplex PCR; the TCRdb copy retains only in-frame clones and omits some. The sample includes under 150,000 clones, around 78% of them seen just once. What was sequenced was peripheral blood. The receptors were sampled from a human donor in a cohort sampled during active COVID-19.

This clone was detected only a few times. The CDR3 here is CASSPGQRNTEAFF. The CDR3 DNA follows: TGTGCCAGCAGCCCAGGACAGAGGAACACTGAAGCTTTCTTT. The rearrangement links TRBV9 to TRBJ1-1; possibly TRBD1 for D (6 bases). V was cut by 4 bases and J by 1 base, with 11 bases left in between. CDR1 and CDR2 (germline): SGDLS, YYNGEE. The CDR3 is 14 amino acids. Full variable domain (rest looked up from reference TRBV9 and TRBJ1-1): DSGVTQTPKHLITATGQRVTLRCSPRSGDLSVYWYQQSLDQGLQFLIQYYNGEERAKGNILERFSAQQFPDLHSELNLSSLELGDSALYFCASSPGQRNTEAFFGQGTRLTVV.

The V gene is TRBV3-1 (or the pseudogene TRBV3-2), the J gene TRBJ2-3; the match to TRBD2 covers 13 bases. The CDR3 runs 17 residues. The germline CDR1 and CDR2 sequences are LGHDT and YNNKEL (reference sequence). Unmatched junction bases numbered 10, after V lost 4 bases and J lost 6 bases. Here the CDR3 DNA reads TGTGCCAGCAGCCGGCCGGGACTAGCGGGGTTCGGGGATACGCAGTATTTT. This codes for CASSRPGLAGFGDTQYF.

The rearrangement links TRBV5-1 to TRBJ2-7; TRBD2 agrees at 8 bases. J was trimmed by 2 bases and V by 4 bases; bases with no gene match: 11. The CDR3 sequence is 16 residues long. Germline CDR1 is SGHRS and CDR2 is YFSETQ. CDR3: CASSPRGGEHPYEQYF. The CDR3 nucleotides read TGCGCCAGCAGCCCACGGGGGGGGGAACATCCCTACGAGCAGTACTTC.

The J gene is TRBJ1-1, the V gene TRBV20-1; no clear D. Germline CDR1 DFQATT, CDR2 SNEGSKA (reference sequence). The length of the CDR3 is 11 residues. Written as DNA, the CDR3 is TGCAGCGCCGAACCCGGAGCTGAAGCTTTCTTT. This translates into CSAEPGAEAFF.

The CDR3 reads CASSFQGSYNSPLHF. The CDR3 DNA sequence: TGTGCCAGCAGCTTCCAGGGCTCCTATAATTCACCCCTCCACTTT. The V gene is TRBV5-6, the J gene TRBJ1-6; weak D call: TRBD1 (5 bases). The CDR3 runs to 15 residues. V lost 2 bases and J 0 bases, leaving 6 bases between the germline ends. Germline CDR1 SGHDT, CDR2 YYEEEE.